These 26 T cell receptor beta chains share one sample of origin, sequenced in a study of blood T cells in healthy people across ages. Primed by a sample-barcoded 5' primer and a J-beta primer mix, a second PCR proceeded for about 6 to 11 cycles. TCRdb called the 5' RACE reads again in MiXCR, with one record for every CDR3 protein. The sample yields more than 1,000,000 distinct CDR3 sequences, approximately 25% seen once. These data also featured in a second study, about T cells of mothers and their children.

The sequenced sample was blood. These receptors all come from a girl aged 2 to 9 in good health.

The chain has TRBV7-2 and TRBJ1-6, with 7 bases lining up with TRBD1. From germline, CDR1 is SGHTA and CDR2 FQGNSA. The CDR3 sequence is 15 residues long. The J segment lost 10 bases and the V segment lost 4 bases, leaving 10 bases of the junction unmatched. Here the CDR3 reads CASSSQGLLGSPLHF. CDR3 sequence (DNA): TGTGCCAGCAGCTCACAGGGGCTACTTGGATCACCCCTCCACTTT.

In its sample, this clonotype was seen a few times. This chain links TRBV7-9 with TRBJ2-5, with a possible D match to TRBD2 (6 bases). Trimming left V 6 bases short and J 5 bases short, with 25 bases between. CDR3 size: 17 residues. From germline, CDR1 is SEHNR and CDR2 FQNEAQ (reference sequence). Written as DNA, the CDR3 is TGTGCCAGCAGTTTCTCACCGGGGGACCCCGAGCCGGAGACCCAGTACTTC. Its translation is CASSFSPGDPEPETQYF.

This clonotype was detected a few times. The rearrangement joins TRBV20-1 to TRBJ2-5, with unresolved D. Germline assignment: CDR1 DFQATT and CDR2 SNEGSKA (reference sequence). The germline V and J ends were trimmed by 8 bases and 4 bases, with 8 bases remaining between them. The CDR3 contains 10 residues. CDR3 residues: CSSERETQYF. Here the CDR3 DNA reads TGCAGTTCAGAGCGAGAGACCCAGTACTTC.

This clonotype was recorded a few times. The genes are TRBV29-1 and TRBJ2-5; 9 bases match TRBD2. Germline V gives CDR1 SQVTM, CDR2 ANQGSEA. The CDR3 contains 12 residues. V lost 7 bases, J lost 3 bases, and 3 bases stayed unmatched. The CDR3 sequence is CSAIAGEETQYF. The DNA of the CDR3 is TGCAGCGCTATAGCGGGAGAAGAGACCCAGTACTTC.

The sample holds a few counts of this clonotype. The chain's CDR3 is CASKGTAEWPGELFF. In nucleotides, the CDR3 is TGTGCCAGCAAAGGTACAGCTGAGTGGCCCGGGGAGCTGTTTTTT. The rearrangement joins TRBV6-4 to TRBJ2-2, with D hard to call. Germline CDR1 MRHNA, CDR2 SNTAGT. This CDR3 is 15 amino acids long. Trimming removed 7 bases from V and 6 bases from J, with 18 bases in between.

This clonotype was observed a few times. This chain joins TRBV10-2 and TRBJ1-4; 8 positions match TRBD1. CDR1 WSHSY and CDR2 SAAADI come from the germline V gene. The CDR3 has 15 residues. V lost 5 bases and J lost 6; bases outside the gene matches: 8. This chain's CDR3 is CASSYPGQEDEKLFF. CDR3 DNA sequence: TGCGCCAGCAGTTACCCGGGACAGGAGGATGAAAAACTGTTTTTT.

This clonotype was seen more than once but under ten times. The rearrangement joins TRBV7-2 to TRBJ2-3; TRBD2 matches 9 bases. Germline V CDR1 and CDR2: SGHTA, FQGNSA. This CDR3 spans 16 amino acids. V gave up 2 bases and J gave up 3 bases; unmatched junction bases: 6. CDR3 residues: CASSLRRGGRTDTQYF. Here the CDR3 DNA reads TGTGCCAGCAGCTTACGGCGGGGGGGCCGAACAGATACGCAGTATTTT.

This chain uses TRBV29-1 with TRBJ2-3, with no clear D. Deletions cut 0 bases from V and 2 bases from J, with 9 bases between. Germline assignment: CDR1 SQVTM and CDR2 ANQGSEA. The CDR3 spans 14 residues. CDR3 sequence: CSVEDELFTDTQYF. CDR3 sequence (DNA): TGCAGCGTTGAAGATGAGCTCTTCACAGATACGCAGTATTTT.

The chain links TRBV27 to TRBJ2-5, with D uncertain. Trimming cost V 2 bases and J 4 bases, with 11 bases left between them. The CDR3 consists of 14 residues. Per the germline V gene, CDR1 is MNHEY and CDR2 is SMNVEV (reference sequence). CDR3 bases: TGTGCCAGCAGTTTAGGACCCGTCACAGAGACCCAGTACTTC. It is translated as CASSLGPVTETQYF.

The CDR3 is CASRSTGTENTEAFF. The CDR3 bases are TGTGCCAGCAGGTCGACCGGGACAGAGAACACTGAAGCTTTCTTT. This chain connects TRBV28 to TRBJ1-1, with 7 bases identical to TRBD1. The V segment lost 6 bases and the J segment 1 base; nucleotides outside the gene matches: 8. Looked up from germline, CDR1 is MDHEN and CDR2 is SYDVKM. The CDR3 totals 15 residues.

The chain employs TRBV6-5 and TRBJ1-4, with TRBD1 as a possible D gene (6 bases). V was cut by 8 bases and J by 6 bases, with 19 bases left in between. In germline, CDR1 is MNHEY, CDR2 SVGAGI. The CDR3 runs 15 residues. CDR3: CASAMWGHSDEKLFF. CDR3 nucleotides: TGTGCCAGCGCCATGTGGGGACACTCGGATGAAAAACTGTTTTTT.

This rearrangement joins TRBV28 to TRBJ2-1; D gene unclear. This CDR3 is built from 15 residues. With 2 bases removed from V and 8 bases from J, the gap between germline ends came to 16 bases. CDR1 and CDR2 from the germline V gene are MDHEN and SYDVKM. In nucleotides, the CDR3 is TGTGCCAGCAGTTTACAAGGCTCAGGTATCGATGAGCAGTTCTTC. This codes for CASSLQGSGIDEQFF.

This clonotype was detected a few times. This chain uses TRBV5-6 with TRBJ1-2; tentative D call: TRBD1 (5 bases). This CDR3 has 11 residues. Trimming pared 3 bases from V and 6 bases from J, leaving 6 bases between. Germline-derived CDR1 and CDR2 are SGHDT and YYEEEE. CDR3 loop: CASSWDDGYTF. The CDR3 nucleotides are TGTGCCAGCAGCTGGGACGATGGCTACACCTTC.

This chain links TRBV28 with TRBJ1-2; D is uncertain. Germline CDR1 is MDHEN and CDR2 is SYDVKM. The CDR3 covers 12 residues. Trimming removed 5 bases at V and 2 bases at J, with 6 bases between. In DNA, the CDR3 is TGTGCCAGCAGTCCTCACAACTATGGCTACACCTTC. Translating it yields CASSPHNYGYTF.

The V gene is TRBV24-1, the J gene TRBJ1-2; D ambiguous. Trimming took off 5 bases at V and 6 bases at J, with 12 bases between the two ends. Germline lookup yields CDR1 KGHDR and CDR2 SFDVKD. The length of the CDR3 is 13 residues. CDR3 bases: TGTGCCACCAGTGGGCTCGGGATCGATGGCTACACCTTC. Amino acids: CATSGLGIDGYTF.

The gene calls are TRBV20-1 and TRBJ1-5; D possibly corresponds to TRBD1 (5 bases). The germline V gene has CDR1 DFQATT and CDR2 SNEGSKA (reference sequence). Trimming left V 0 bases short and J 10 bases short, with 16 bases between. CDR3 length: 14 amino acids. The CDR3 reads CSARDLQVPGPQHF. CDR3 DNA sequence: TGCAGTGCTAGAGACTTACAGGTTCCGGGACCCCAGCATTTT.

This clonotype was seen repeatedly, ten times or more. CDR3 sequence (DNA): TGCGCCAGCAGGCGGCGGGATTTAACAGATACGCAGTATTTT. Translated: CASRRRDLTDTQYF. The V gene is TRBV5-1, the J gene TRBJ2-3; weak D call: TRBD2 (6 bases). Per the germline V gene, CDR1 is SGHRS and CDR2 is YFSETQ. The ends were cut back, 5 bases at V and 3 bases at J, with 13 bases in the middle. The CDR3 contains 14 residues.

This clonotype was detected only a few times. V usage is TRBV24-1 and J usage is TRBJ2-1; D might be TRBD1 or TRBD2, each matching 5 bases. Germline V gene lookup returns CDR1 KGHDR and CDR2 SFDVKD. V was clipped by 3 bases and J by 4 bases, with 15 bases between them. The CDR3 length is 16 residues. The CDR3 protein is CATSDGQLGAYNEQFF. The CDR3 nucleotides are TGTGCCACCAGTGATGGTCAACTCGGGGCATACAATGAGCAGTTCTTC.

The DNA of the CDR3 is TGCAGTGCTAGGGGCTTAACAGATACGCAGTATTTT. It codes for CSARGLTDTQYF. V and J are TRBV20-1 and TRBJ2-3; the D is unclear. Trimming took 3 bases from V and 3 from J, leaving 7 bases between them. CDR1 and CDR2 from the germline V gene are DFQATT and SNEGSKA (reference sequence). This CDR3 comprises 12 residues.

This clonotype was seen more than once but under ten times. The rearrangement links TRBV5-1 to TRBJ1-4; 10 bases match TRBD1. The germline V gene encodes CDR1 SGHRS and CDR2 YFSETQ. The V and J ends lost 4 bases and 8 bases, in that order; junction bases with no gene match: 5. This CDR3 spans 14 amino acids. CDR3 loop: CASSTGTGEEKLFF. CDR3 DNA sequence: TGCGCCAGCAGCACCGGGACAGGGGAAGAAAAACTGTTTTTT.

This clonotype was detected many times. This rearrangement joins TRBV20-1 to TRBJ2-5; TRBD2 matches 10 bases. Trimming removed 5 bases from V and 5 bases from J; junction bases left unmatched: 11. The CDR3 contains 15 residues. The V gene's germline CDR1 is DFQATT and CDR2 SNEGSKA (reference sequence). The CDR3 reads CSADLESGREETQYF. The CDR3 DNA sequence: TGCAGTGCTGACCTAGAAAGCGGGAGGGAGGAGACCCAGTACTTC.

The table lists this clonotype with many counts. The rearrangement uses TRBV27 and TRBJ1-1; no clear D gene. Germline V gene data show CDR1 as MNHEY and CDR2 as SMNVEV (reference sequence). V lost 4 bases and J lost 8, with 11 bases in between. The CDR3 has 12 residues. For the CDR3, the DNA is TGTGCCAGCAGTTCCCTGGGAACGGAAGCTTTCTTT. The encoded protein is CASSSLGTEAFF.

This chain uses TRBV9 with TRBJ1-2, with a tentative D call TRBD1 (6 bases). Germline V gene lookup returns CDR1 SGDLS and CDR2 YYNGEE. The CDR3 runs to 15 residues. The V and J ends lost 3 bases and 2 bases respectively, with 14 bases between them. CDR3 coding DNA: TGTGCCAGCAGCGGCTCAACAGGGTCCAACTATGGCTACACCTTC. This encodes CASSGSTGSNYGYTF.

V and J are TRBV20-1 and TRBJ1-2; 8 nucleotides match TRBD1. Germline CDR1 and CDR2: DFQATT and SNEGSKA (reference sequence). Unmatched junction bases numbered 5, after V lost 1 base and J lost 1 base. The length of the CDR3 is 15 residues. The CDR3 nucleotides read TGCAGTGCTAGAGGCCGACAGGGGATTAACTATGGCTACACCTTC. Amino acids: CSARGRQGINYGYTF.

This rearrangement joins TRBV5-5 to TRBJ2-1; no definite D call. The CDR3 spans 14 residues. Per the germline V gene, CDR1 is SGHKS and CDR2 is YYEKEE (reference sequence). The germline V and J ends were trimmed by 2 bases and 4 bases, with 10 bases remaining between them. CDR3 DNA sequence: TGTGCCAGCAGCTTCGGGCCAGAATACAATGAGCAGTTCTTC. Its protein product is CASSFGPEYNEQFF.

There are a few counts of this clonotype. The chain joins TRBV28 to TRBJ1-5; no reliable D call. The CDR3 runs to 13 residues. Germline CDR1 reads MDHEN; CDR2 reads SYDVKM. V was pared by 5 bases and J by 3 bases, with 8 bases between. The CDR3: CASSPDHNQPQHF. The CDR3 DNA is TGTGCCAGCAGTCCCGACCACAATCAGCCCCAGCATTTT.